This TCR beta chain was retrieved from a study of blood T cell repertoires in COVID-19. Overall study: There were acute and convalescent COVID-19 samples, and they came from the United States, Italy and Spain. PBMCs, B-cell-depleted T cells, or T cells were the source of the cDNA or gDNA that made up the material.

This CDR3 has 16 amino acids. The germline gives CDR1 SGHKS, CDR2 YYEKEE (reference sequence). V lost 0 bases, J lost 4 bases, and 16 bases lay in between. In the source study's methods: By means of reference gene primer amplification, nucleated cell counts were estimated. Clones were read by immunoSEQ multiplex PCR, and TCRdb kept only the in-frame ones, dropping some. V, J and clone size were drawn from that table, and D and trimming were deduced from the DNA. This sample has around 380,000 clones; roughly 77% occur once, and the top ten carry 1.1%. The receptor was isolated from a human donor with acute or convalescent COVID-19. The donor label of this sample is uncertain. The sequenced sample consisted of peripheral blood. The rearrangement links TRBV5-5 to TRBJ1-1; D perhaps matches TRBD1 (6 bases). The CDR3 nucleotides read TGTGCCAGCAGCTTGGAATCACAGGGTCTCCTCACTGAAGCTTTCTTT. This sequence encodes CASSLESQGLLTEAFF.